Following are 6 T cell receptor beta chains from one sample sequenced in a study of cytomegalovirus exposure and HLA in healthy donors. PCR involved 60 Vbeta and 13 Jbeta primers. Sequenced by immunoSEQ multiplex PCR; TCRdb stores in-frame clones only, minus some. The sample lists about 73,000 clones; 75% were seen once. Material for sequencing was PBMCs. These receptors originate from a man between 65 and 85 years old in good health and CMV-seronegative.

The chain links TRBV5-1 to TRBJ2-7; TRBD2 aligns across 8 bases. This CDR3 contains 15 residues. CDR1 is SGHRS, CDR2 YFSETQ, per germline. Trimming at V came to 4 bases and at J to 2 bases, leaving 8 bases not matched to a gene. DNA for the CDR3: TGCGCCAGCAGCCACAGGGAGCGGGGGACCTACGAGCAGTACTTC. Protein product: CASSHRERGTYEQYF. Supplemented by reference TRBV5-1 and TRBJ2-7, the full variable domain reads KAGVTQTPRYLIKTRGQQVTLSCSPISGHRSVSWYQQTPGQGLQFLFEYFSETQRNKGNFPGRFSGRQFSNSRSEMNVSTLELGDSALYLCASSHRERGTYEQYFGPGTRLTVT.

This chain uses TRBV6-5 with TRBJ2-1, with 9 nucleotides matching TRBD1. Germline trimming cut 5 bases from V and 6 bases from J; bases unmatched to any gene: 5. CDR1 is MNHEY, CDR2 SVGAGI, per germline. This CDR3 has 14 amino acids. The CDR3 sequence is CASSRDRVVNEQFF. The CDR3 DNA reads TGTGCCAGCAGTCGGGACAGGGTAGTCAATGAGCAGTTCTTC.

This rearrangement joins TRBV2 to TRBJ2-7; D possibly corresponds to TRBD1 (6 bases). The V end lost 4 bases, the J end lost 4 bases, and 14 bases lay between the germline ends. Germline V CDR1 and CDR2: SNHLY, FYNNEI. CDR3 size: 14 residues. The CDR3 DNA follows: TGTGCCAGCAGTGCTTTACAGGGAACTTACGAGCAGTACTTC. Translation gives CASSALQGTYEQYF. The variable domain in full, with the rest retrieved from reference TRBV2 and TRBJ2-7, is EPEVTQTPSHQVTQMGQEVILRCVPISNHLYFYWYRQILGQKVEFLVSFYNNEISEKSEIFDDQFSVERPDGSNFTLKIRSTKLEDSAMYFCASSALQGTYEQYFGPGTRLTVT.

This chain connects TRBV7-6 to TRBJ2-2; D is perhaps TRBD1 (6 bases). The CDR3 sequence is 14 residues long. Germline V gene data show CDR1 as SGHVS and CDR2 as FNYEAQ. Trimming shortened V by 3 bases and J by 6 bases, and 11 bases separated the two germline ends. CDR3 sequence reads: CASSLIQGSGELFF. The CDR3 DNA is TGTGCCAGCAGCTTGATACAGGGTTCCGGGGAGCTGTTTTTT.

V usage is TRBV27 and J usage is TRBJ1-6; tentative D call: TRBD1 (5 bases). In germline, CDR1 is MNHEY, CDR2 SMNVEV (reference sequence). The CDR3 is 16 residues long. Trimming took off 6 bases at V and 5 bases at J, with 17 bases between the two ends. CDR3 DNA sequence: TGTGCCAGCAGCCCAGCCCGGGGACTTAATAATTCACCCCTCCACTTT. Translating gives CASSPARGLNNSPLHF.

The genes are TRBV7-9 and TRBJ2-1; TRBD1 might be the D (5 bases). The CDR3 covers 16 residues. The germline V gene encodes CDR1 SEHNR and CDR2 FQNEAQ (reference sequence). The V and J ends lost 5 bases and 6 bases respectively, with 20 bases between them. The CDR3 loop reads CASSQGHRKPFNEQFF. The CDR3 nucleotides read TGTGCCAGCAGCCAAGGGCACAGGAAGCCTTTCAATGAGCAGTTCTTC.